What follows is one T cell receptor beta chain and its context. Its antigen is currently not known. No clone much larger than this one lies a single base away; base qualities are absent. The data stem from a study of T cells in Graves' hyperthyroidism and ophthalmopathy (dated by TCRdb to about 2019). About the full investigation: Peripheral blood was sampled at the time of initial diagnosis, prior to any treatment. To identify TCR V-J signatures that set the groups apart, the researchers used a discovery cohort of 100 patients, made up of 40 to 45 with Graves' ophthalmopathy and 55 to 65 with stable Graves' hyperthyroidism. Whether ophthalmopathy could be predicted prospectively was tested in an independent validation cohort made up of 18 hyperthyroidism patients plus 17 patients who later progressed to ophthalmopathy. The approximately 100 discovery patients were randomly split 7:3 into training and test sets. Thyroid tissue and blood T-cell repertoires from more than five Graves' hyperthyroidism patients were also compared in the study. After sampling, hyperthyroidism patients received methimazole starting at 30 mg daily, and ophthalmopathy patients received high-dose intravenous methylprednisolone. According to the paper, TCR Vbeta CDR3 sequencing was carried out on about 140 peripheral blood samples, which came from 40 to 45 ophthalmopathy, around 75 hyperthyroidism and roughly 17 progressor patients. Results and caveats for the whole study, not just this receptor: In validation, the model predicted progression to ophthalmopathy a median of roughly 6.2 months before onset, with approximately 71% sensitivity and 72.22% specificity. Ophthalmopathy was separated from stable hyperthyroidism by a 13 V-J signature model, with 85% to 90% sensitivity and about 81% specificity obtained in cross-validation and 80%/75% obtained in testing. Sample size was not statistically predetermined, and blinding of investigators to group allocation was not performed. Most expanded thyroid clonotypes (frequency above 0.001) were also found in blood, which suggests that blood repertoires may mirror thyroid immune responses.

Amplification of TCR beta CDR3 regions was carried out from RNA transcripts. The TCR CDR3 was subjected to a first round of RT-PCR using the HTBI primer set and the Qiagen OneStep RT-PCR kit. A second multiplex PCR round built the libraries, followed by size selection and purification. Libraries were sequenced paired-end with 100 bp reads on an Illumina HiSeq2000. Concerning the study's data processing: Raw data were processed with SOAPnuke, discarding reads with adapters, uncalled bases, mean Phred below 15, or no exact constant-primer or identifier match. High-quality paired reads were merged using COPE v1.2.5, and each unique nucleotide sequence was defined as a clonotype. MiTCR v1.1 was used to align the clonotypes against IMGT TRBV, TRBD and TRBJ reference segments. The analysis was restricted to V-J combinations with a frequency above 0.0001, which together covered around 99% of the repertoires. A TCS score was defined as the ratio of F50 (clonal expansion) to E x V (chaos), with BLOSUM62-based TCRdist applied between CDR3 peptides within each V-J. Welch's t-statistics and random forest reduced approximately 520 V-J features to roughly 13, which were used in a naive Bayes classifier (R e1071). The public reads were reanalyzed by TCRdb: fastp trimming at Q25, MiXCR alignment, in-frame beta chains only. Entries that share a CDR3 protein sequence are merged under the most common genes and DNA. These V and J calls derive from TCRdb rather than the authors' analysis. The sample has 250,000 to 300,000 distinct CDR3 sequences on record, about an eighth of them singletons. The ten largest clones capture roughly 7.5% of the sample.

Trimming leaves V shorter by 2 bases and J shorter by 5 bases, with the junction holding 11 bases beyond the gene matches. The germline V gene encodes CDR1 MGHDK and CDR2 SYGVNS. There are 17 amino acids in the CDR3, from cysteine to phenylalanine inclusive. Left in the record is the CDR3 DNA by itself, 51 bases read in frame from the first base. Hyperthyroidism patients were newly diagnosed, with disease duration under 2 months, and aged 18 to 65 years. Patients with uncontrolled infections, other autoimmune diseases, pregnancy or lactation were excluded. Diagnoses relied on clinical symptoms, serum thyroxine and TRAb, thyroid ultrasound and orbital computed tomography. Blood from progressor patients was drawn when they were first diagnosed with hyperthyroidism, before any ophthalmopathy symptoms appeared. Ficoll-Paque density gradient centrifugation was used to isolate PBMCs from around 10 ml of fresh peripheral blood. Patients classed as progressors first received a Graves' hyperthyroidism diagnosis and then went on to develop ophthalmopathy during follow-up. Total RNA was extracted using Trizol reagent, and RNA quality was assessed on an Agilent 2100 Bioanalyzer.

The sample was blood. The receptor comes from a woman aged 30 to 39 with Graves' hyperthyroidism that later progressed to Graves' ophthalmopathy. The sequence links TRBV25-1 to TRBJ2-3; 9 bases in between match TRBD2. The DNA reads as follows: TGTGCCAGCAGTGAAGAGGTAGCGGGAGTTTCTGGAGATACGCAGTATTTT. The translation is CASSEEVAGVSGDTQYF.